This TCR beta chain is from a study of neurological immune-mediated disorders. Study in general: The 34 multiple sclerosis patients comprised roughly 31 that were relapsing-remitting and 3 that were secondary progressive.

This clonotype was counted at least ten times. What it binds is unknown. The study, taken as a whole, reports: Phylogenetic grouping assigned the repertoires of 18 of 34 multiple sclerosis patients to a single related-CDR3 cluster, which may represent a signature.

5'RACE generated cDNA with 10-nucleotide random UMIs. A single record per CDR3 protein comes from TCRdb applying MiXCR to the 5' RACE reads. The repertoire holds 50,000 to 70,000 distinct CDR3 sequences, with around 3% as singletons. The unsorted libraries were generated from a total of 2 million PBMCs, which had been stored in RNAlater at -80 C. This CDR3 region has 15 residues. V was shortened by 0 bases and J by 4 bases, with 10 bases between the two germline ends. Per the germline V gene, CDR1 is MGHRA and CDR2 is YSYEKL. Sample: PBMCs. The sequence was obtained from a man in his forties with multiple sclerosis. The chain recombines TRBV4-1 with TRBJ1-5; no clear D gene. The CDR3 spells CASSQDLTANQPQHF. CDR3 DNA: TGCGCCAGCAGCCAAGATCTTACGGCAAATCAGCCCCAGCATTTT.